Presented here are 16 T cell receptor beta chains from one specimen sequenced in a study of low-dose radiotherapy and immunotherapy resistance in tumors. With TRAV- and TRBV-specific primers, first-strand cDNA was made, covering the alpha and beta chains. TCR amplification involved 20 to 25 PCR cycles with a constant-region primer and V-primer adapter. TCRdb recomputed calls from the reads with MiXCR, one row per CDR3 protein. This sample yields tens of thousands of distinct CDR3 sequences, of which roughly 19% are seen a single time; 9.5% to 15% belongs to the top ten. Time point reported: after trial treatment. Treatment specified: LDRT plus nivolumab, ipilimumab, low-dose cyclophosphamide and aspirin (RACIN trial). The sample here was PBMCs, taken after low-dose radiotherapy plus immunotherapy. The receptors shown here come from a female donor with ovarian cancer.

This clonotype was found many times. The genes are TRBV4-3 and TRBJ2-4; 7 bases are a match to TRBD2. Germline CDR1 LGHNA, CDR2 YSLEER. The ends lost 0 bases at V and 0 bases at J; junction bases unmatched: 8. The CDR3 consists of 18 residues. The CDR3 spells CASSQDVRGGVAKNIQYF. DNA of the CDR3: TGCGCCAGCAGCCAAGATGTTCGGGGAGGGGTAGCCAAAAACATTCAGTACTTC.

Note on this clonotype: Given a far larger clone just one base away, this is likely a sequencing read error. This chain uses TRBV4-3 with TRBJ2-3; D may be TRBD2 (6 bases). The J call is doubtful: the DNA matches TRBJ2-7 better. The CDR3 extends over 19 amino acids. Germline CDR1 and CDR2: LGHNA and YSLEER. In nucleotides, the CDR3 is TGCGCCAGCAGCCAAGATCTGGTCGGGGGAGCGAGAGGTCTTTACGAGCAGTACTTC. Its translation: CASSQDLVGGARGLYEQYF.

Notes on this clonotype: This may be a read error: a much more frequent sequence differs by one nucleotide. This sequence joins TRBV7-2 and TRBJ2-1, with D possibly TRBD2 on 5 matching bases. V was pared by 6 bases and J by 8 bases, with 11 bases between. CDR1 is SGHTA and CDR2 is FQGNSA in the germline V gene. This CDR3 has 12 residues. CDR3 in DNA: TGTGCCAGCAGGTTTCTAGCTGATGAGCAGTTCTTC. Its protein is CASRFLADEQFF.

The table lists this clonotype with a few counts. The rearrangement joins TRBV20-1 to TRBJ1-1; D is undetermined. This CDR3 has 12 residues. CDR1 and CDR2 (germline): DFQATT, SNEGSKA (reference sequence). V dropped 0 bases and J dropped 3 bases, with 5 bases sitting between them. The CDR3 loop reads CSARDGDTEAFF. CDR3 coding DNA: TGCAGTGCTAGAGATGGGGACACTGAAGCTTTCTTT.

This clonotype was recorded many times. The chain has TRBV6-2 or TRBV6-3 and TRBJ2-3; tentative D call: TRBD1 (6 bases). The germline gives CDR1 MNHEY, CDR2 SVGEGT. This CDR3 contains 13 residues. Trimming shortened V by 10 bases and J by 1 base, and 12 bases separated the two germline ends. CDR3: CATYRVGTDTQYF. The CDR3 DNA reads as TGTGCCACATACAGGGTTGGCACAGATACGCAGTATTTT.

Comments on this clonotype: With a far larger clone one base away, a read error is the likely cause. This chain uses TRBV6-8 with TRBJ1-6, with no clear D. V dropped 6 bases and J dropped 10 bases, with 19 bases sitting between them. Germline-derived CDR1 and CDR2 are MNHGY and SAAAGT. The CDR3 extends over 15 amino acids. This CDR3 is CASRERGQSNSPLHF. The CDR3 nucleotides are TGTGCCAGCAGAGAACGAGGGCAGTCTAACTCACCCCTCCACTTT.

At least ten counts were recorded for this clonotype. This chain uses TRBV24-1 with TRBJ2-3, with 9 nucleotides matching TRBD2. The V gene end was trimmed by 5 bases and the J gene end by 2 bases; junction bases not matched to a gene: 4. The germline V gene encodes CDR1 KGHDR and CDR2 SFDVKD. The length of the CDR3 is 15 residues. For the CDR3, the DNA is TGTGCCACCAGTGTCCCTAGCGGGGACACAGATACGCAGTATTTT. The encoded protein is CATSVPSGDTDTQYF.

The chain is built from TRBV7-2 and TRBJ1-2; no reliable D call. Per the germline V gene, CDR1 is SGHTA and CDR2 is FQGNSA. The CDR3 loop spans 16 amino acids. Deletions cut 3 bases from V and 7 bases from J, with 21 bases between. This CDR3 is CASSLRFGPLPSGYTF. The CDR3 nucleotides are TGTGCCAGCAGCTTGAGGTTCGGGCCCCTTCCTAGTGGCTACACCTTC.

The sample holds many counts of this clonotype. The junction does not match germline at one end; this may be a read error. This chain uses TRBV5-1 with TRBJ1-3; the D is unclear. The CDR3 is made up of 14 amino acids. The germline gives CDR1 SGHRS, CDR2 YFSETQ. The chain's CDR3 is CASSLEGSGNTIYF. The DNA of the CDR3 is TGTGCCAGCAGCTTAGAAGGATCTGGAAACACCATATATTTT.

This clonotype was counted at least ten times. The chain carries TRBV6-6 and TRBJ2-5; TRBD1 matches at 7 bases. CDR3 length: 15 amino acids. Germline CDR1 reads MNHNY; CDR2 reads SVGAGI (reference sequence). V shed 0 bases, J shed 1 base, and the junction held 2 bases outside the gene matches. The CDR3 sequence is CASSYSGTAQETQYF. The CDR3, as DNA: TGTGCCAGCAGTTACTCCGGGACAGCCCAAGAGACCCAGTACTTC.

With regard to this clonotype: A far bigger clonotype differs at one base, so this is likely a read error. The V gene is TRBV6-1, the J gene TRBJ2-1; D possibly matches TRBD1 or TRBD2 (6 bases each). Germline-derived CDR1 and CDR2 are MNHNS and SASEGT. The length of the CDR3 is 15 residues. In DNA, the CDR3 is TGTGCCAGCAGGCTTGGGGGGCCGGGGAACAAGGAGCAGTTCTTC. Protein sequence: CASRLGGPGNKEQFF.

This clonotype was detected ten times or more. This chain joins TRBV19 and TRBJ2-3; D gene unclear. V gave up 9 bases and J gave up 3 bases, with 7 bases separating them. CDR3 length equals 11 residues. Germline CDR1 and CDR2: LNHDA and SQIVND (reference sequence). The CDR3 sequence: CASRRTDTQYF. Here the CDR3 DNA reads TGTGCCAGCAGAAGAACAGATACGCAGTATTTT.

Notes on this clonotype: It differs at one base from a far larger clone, so likely a read error. This chain joins TRBV6-2 or TRBV6-3 and TRBJ2-2, with a tentative D call TRBD2 (5 bases). Germline CDR1 reads MNHEY; CDR2 reads SVGEGT. The CDR3 has 15 amino acids. The CDR3 DNA reads TGTGCCAGCAGTTACTCGGGAACGAACACCGGGGAGCCGTTTTTT. Encoded protein: CASSYSGTNTGEPFF.

This clonotype occurred many times. This chain uses TRBV5-5 with TRBJ1-5, with D perhaps TRBD1 (5 bases). The CDR3 runs 13 residues. The V end was cut by 4 bases, the J end by 6 bases, with 11 bases between. Germline CDR1 SGHKS, CDR2 YYEKEE (reference sequence). CDR3 DNA: TGTGCCAGCAGCCCCTCGGGGGTTCAGCCCCAGCATTTT. It yields the protein CASSPSGVQPQHF.

This clonotype has ten or more counts. The chain uses TRBV29-1 and TRBJ1-1; a weak D match, TRBD1 (5 bases). This CDR3 spans 12 amino acids. V was clipped by 6 bases and J by 5 bases, with 13 bases between them. From germline, CDR1 is SQVTM and CDR2 ANQGSEA. Here the CDR3 reads CSVVRDGTEAFF. CDR3 DNA sequence: TGCAGCGTCGTCAGGGACGGGACTGAAGCTTTCTTT.

Regarding this clonotype: Being one base from a much bigger clone, this may be a read error. The rearrangement uses TRBV7-7 and TRBJ2-1, with 13 bases matching TRBD2. The V gene end was trimmed by 2 bases and the J gene end by 9 bases; junction bases not matched to a gene: 7. The CDR3 extends over 16 amino acids. The germline V gene has CDR1 SSHAT and CDR2 FNYEAQ (reference sequence). The DNA of the CDR3 is TGTGCCAGCAGCTTATCACTAGCGGGAGGGATCACTGAGCAGTTCTTC. Protein product: CASSLSLAGGITEQFF.